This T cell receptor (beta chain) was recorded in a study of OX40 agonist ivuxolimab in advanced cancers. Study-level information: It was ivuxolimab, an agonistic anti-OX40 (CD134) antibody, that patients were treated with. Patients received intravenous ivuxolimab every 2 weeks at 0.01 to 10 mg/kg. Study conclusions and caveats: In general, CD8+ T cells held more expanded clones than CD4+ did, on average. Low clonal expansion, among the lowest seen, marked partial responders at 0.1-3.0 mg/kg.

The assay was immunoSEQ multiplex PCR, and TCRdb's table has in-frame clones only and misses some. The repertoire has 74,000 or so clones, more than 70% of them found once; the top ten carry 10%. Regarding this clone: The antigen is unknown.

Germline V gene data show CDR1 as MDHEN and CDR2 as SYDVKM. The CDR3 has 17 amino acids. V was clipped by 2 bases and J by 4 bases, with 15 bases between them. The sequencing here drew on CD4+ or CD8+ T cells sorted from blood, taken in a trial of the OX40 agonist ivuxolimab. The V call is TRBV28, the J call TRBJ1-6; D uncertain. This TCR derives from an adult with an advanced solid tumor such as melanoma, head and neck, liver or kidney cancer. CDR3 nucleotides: TGTGCCAGCAGTTTAATATCCCTTACAGTTTATAATTCACCCCTCCACTTT. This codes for CASSLISLTVYNSPLHF. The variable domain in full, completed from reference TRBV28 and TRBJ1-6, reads DVKVTQSSRYLVKRTGEKVFLECVQDMDHENMFWYRQDPGLGLRLIYFSYDVKMKEKGDIPEGYSVSREKKERFSLILESASTNQTSMYLCASSLISLTVYNSPLHFGNGTRLTVT.